This TCR beta chain was observed in a study of siplizumab effects on memory and regulatory T cells. TCRdb keeps only in-frame clones here, not all; method: immunoSEQ multiplex PCR. This repertoire shows about 26,000 clones, around 84% found once; its top ten account for approximately 24%. Study conclusions and caveats: The apparent diversity of naive T cells exceeded that of memory cells, and naive T cells seemed to make a major contribution to the alloresponse. Unstimulated subsets contained matches for only a minor fraction of alloreactive clones. Siplizumab significantly decreased alloreactive sequences from unstimulated CD4+ memory cells.

In germline, CDR1 is SQVTM, CDR2 ANQGSEA. J was trimmed by 5 bases and V by 7 bases; bases with no gene match: 8. The CDR3 extends over 13 amino acids. Concerning this clone: No antigen is known for it.

The V call is TRBV29-1, the J call TRBJ1-1, with 9 bases lining up with TRBD1. Material: memory CD4+ T cells sorted from blood. The origin of this receptor is a human donor in good health. CDR3 sequence (DNA): TGCAGCGCAAAAGACAGGGGGAGTACTGAAGCTTTCTTT. Amino acid sequence: CSAKDRGSTEAFF.